This T cell receptor beta chain was obtained from a study of cytomegalovirus exposure and HLA in healthy donors. Regarding this clone: As yet, its antigen is unknown.

Amplification used 60 Vbeta primers and 13 Jbeta primers. Only in-frame clones appear in the TCRdb table, and some are missing; sequencing was by immunoSEQ multiplex PCR. The repertoire holds about 150,000 clones, with about 74% as singletons. Whole-study results and caveats: A later analysis showed that HLA-associated TCR beta chains had undergone more clonal expansion than equally common others. In a later analysis, CMV-associated beta chains were mostly HLA-associated, it appeared. According to the study, roughly 160 TCR beta chains were cytomegalovirus-associated. Only CMV serostatus was available as immune exposure information.

Germline CDR1 and CDR2: MNHEY and SVGAGI. Trimming shortened V by 5 bases and J by 9 bases, and 17 bases separated the two germline ends. The CDR3 loop spans 13 amino acids. This sequence was found in a woman between 40 and 55 years old in good health and CMV-seronegative. The specimen sequenced was PBMCs. The rearrangement joins TRBV6-5 to TRBJ2-7; TRBD1 is a possible D gene (6 bases). DNA for the CDR3: TGTGCCAGCAGTCGTGGACAGTTAGGTGGGCAGTACTTC. Amino acids: CASSRGQLGGQYF.